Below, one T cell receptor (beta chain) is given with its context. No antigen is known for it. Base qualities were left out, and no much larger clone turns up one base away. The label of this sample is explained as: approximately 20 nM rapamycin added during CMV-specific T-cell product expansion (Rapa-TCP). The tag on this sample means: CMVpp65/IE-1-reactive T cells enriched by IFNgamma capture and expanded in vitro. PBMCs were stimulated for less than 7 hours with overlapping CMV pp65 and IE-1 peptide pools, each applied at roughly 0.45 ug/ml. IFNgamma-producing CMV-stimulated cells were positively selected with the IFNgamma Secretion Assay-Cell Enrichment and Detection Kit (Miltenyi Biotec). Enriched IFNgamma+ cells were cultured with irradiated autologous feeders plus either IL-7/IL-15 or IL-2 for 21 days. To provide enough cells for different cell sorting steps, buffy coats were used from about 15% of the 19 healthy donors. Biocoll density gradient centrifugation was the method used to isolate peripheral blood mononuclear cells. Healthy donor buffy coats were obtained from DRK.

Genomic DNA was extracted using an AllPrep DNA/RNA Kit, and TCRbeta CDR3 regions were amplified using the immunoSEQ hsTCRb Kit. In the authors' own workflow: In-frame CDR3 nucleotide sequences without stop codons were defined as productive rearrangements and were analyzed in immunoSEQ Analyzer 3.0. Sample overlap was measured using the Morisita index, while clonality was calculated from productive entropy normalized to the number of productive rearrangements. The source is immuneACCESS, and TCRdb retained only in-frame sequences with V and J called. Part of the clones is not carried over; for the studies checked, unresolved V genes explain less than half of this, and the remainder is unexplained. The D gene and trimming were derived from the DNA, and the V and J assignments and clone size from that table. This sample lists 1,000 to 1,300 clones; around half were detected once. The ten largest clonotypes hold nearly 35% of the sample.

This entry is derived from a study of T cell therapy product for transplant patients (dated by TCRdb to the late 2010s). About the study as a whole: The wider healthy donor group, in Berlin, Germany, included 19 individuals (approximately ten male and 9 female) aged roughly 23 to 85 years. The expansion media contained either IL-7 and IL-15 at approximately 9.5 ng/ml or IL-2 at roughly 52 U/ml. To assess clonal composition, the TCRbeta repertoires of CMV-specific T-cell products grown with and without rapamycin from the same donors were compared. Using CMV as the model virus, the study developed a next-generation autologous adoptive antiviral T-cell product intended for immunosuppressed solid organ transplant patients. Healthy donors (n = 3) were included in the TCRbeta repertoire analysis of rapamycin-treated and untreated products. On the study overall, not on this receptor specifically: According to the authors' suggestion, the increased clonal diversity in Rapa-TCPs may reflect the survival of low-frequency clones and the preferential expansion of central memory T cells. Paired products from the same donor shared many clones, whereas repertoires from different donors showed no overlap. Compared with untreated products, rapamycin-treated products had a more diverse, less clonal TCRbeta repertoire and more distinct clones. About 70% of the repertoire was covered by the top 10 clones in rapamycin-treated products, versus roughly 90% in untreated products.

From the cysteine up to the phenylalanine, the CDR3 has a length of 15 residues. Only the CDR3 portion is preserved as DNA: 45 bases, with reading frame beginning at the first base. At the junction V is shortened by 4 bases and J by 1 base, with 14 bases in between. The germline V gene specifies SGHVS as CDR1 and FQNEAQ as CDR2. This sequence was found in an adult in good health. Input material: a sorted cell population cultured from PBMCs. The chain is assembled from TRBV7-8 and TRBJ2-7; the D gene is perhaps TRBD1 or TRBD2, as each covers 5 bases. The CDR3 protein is CASSSPGTISYEQYF. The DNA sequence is TGTGCCAGCAGCTCCCCGGGGACCATATCCTACGAGCAGTACTTC.